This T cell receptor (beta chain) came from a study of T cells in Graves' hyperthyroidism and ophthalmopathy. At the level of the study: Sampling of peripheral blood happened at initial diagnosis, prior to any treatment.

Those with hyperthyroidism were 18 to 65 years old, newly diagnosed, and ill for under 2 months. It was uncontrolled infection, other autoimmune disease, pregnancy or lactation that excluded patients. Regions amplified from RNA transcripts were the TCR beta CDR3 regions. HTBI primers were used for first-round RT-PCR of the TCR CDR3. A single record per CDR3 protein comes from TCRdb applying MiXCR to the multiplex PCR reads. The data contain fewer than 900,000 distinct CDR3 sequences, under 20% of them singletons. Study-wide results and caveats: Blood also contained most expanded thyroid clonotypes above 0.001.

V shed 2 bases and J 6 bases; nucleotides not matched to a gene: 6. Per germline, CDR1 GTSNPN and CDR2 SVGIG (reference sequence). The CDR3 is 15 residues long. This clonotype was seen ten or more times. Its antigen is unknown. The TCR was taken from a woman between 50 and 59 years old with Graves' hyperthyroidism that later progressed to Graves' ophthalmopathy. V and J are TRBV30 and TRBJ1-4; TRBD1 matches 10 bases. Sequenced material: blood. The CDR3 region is CAWSPSTGGYEKLFF. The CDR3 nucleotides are TGTGCCTGGAGTCCATCGACAGGGGGCTATGAAAAACTGTTTTTT. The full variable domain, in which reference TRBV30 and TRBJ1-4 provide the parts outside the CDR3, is SQTIHQWPATLVQPVGSPLSLECTVEGTSNPNLYWYRQAAGRGLQLLFYSVGIGQISSEVPQNLSASRPQDRQFILSSKKLLLSDSGFYLCAWSPSTGGYEKLFFGSGTQLSVL.